Below are 17 T cell receptor beta chains sequenced from a single sample in a study of blood T cell repertoires in COVID-19. The protocol was immunoSEQ multiplex PCR, while the TCRdb copy is restricted to in-frame clones and leaves out a portion. The sample lists about 300,000 clones; 70% to 90% were seen once. The material sequenced was PBMCs or T cells enriched from blood (not recorded which). The origin of the receptors is a man aged 30 to 45 who had recovered from COVID-19.

The chain recombines TRBV9 with TRBJ2-3; 10 bases are a match to TRBD1. The germline CDR1 and CDR2 sequences are SGDLS and YYNGEE. The V gene end was trimmed by 4 bases and the J gene end by 2 bases; junction bases not matched to a gene: 7. The CDR3 has 16 amino acids. CDR3 DNA: TGTGCCAGCAGCTCAACGGGACAGGGGCTCACAGATACGCAGTATTTT. This codes for CASSSTGQGLTDTQYF.

In nucleotides, the CDR3 is TGCGCCAGCAGCCAACAGGTGCTCAGCGGGGCAGATACGCAGTATTTT. It specifies CASSQQVLSGADTQYF. The J gene is TRBJ2-3, the V gene TRBV4-3, with 7 bases matching TRBD2. Germline trimming cut 2 bases from V and 4 bases from J; bases unmatched to any gene: 9. The germline V gene has CDR1 LGHNA and CDR2 YSLEER. This CDR3 is 16 amino acids long.

This sequence joins TRBV7-8 and TRBJ2-1, with 9 bases identical to TRBD2. The CDR3 runs to 15 residues. Germline CDR1 is SGHVS and CDR2 is FQNEAQ. Trimming cost V 2 bases and J 5 bases; bases outside gene matches: 4. CDR3 protein: CASSLTSGPHNEQFF. The CDR3 DNA follows: TGTGCCAGCAGCTTAACTAGCGGGCCCCACAATGAGCAGTTCTTC.

This clone occurred once. The genes are TRBV4-1 and TRBJ2-1, with 11 bases fitting TRBD2. Germline trimming cut 1 base from V and 6 bases from J; bases unmatched to any gene: 2. Germline CDR1 is MGHRA and CDR2 is YSYEKL. The CDR3 has 15 amino acids. CDR3 nucleotides: TGCGCCAGCAGCCAAGTAGCGGGGGGGCCCAATGAGCAGTTCTTC. It translates to CASSQVAGGPNEQFF.

V gene TRBV19 combines with J gene TRBJ2-1; D remains ambiguous. V lost 3 bases and J lost 10, with 10 bases in between. Germline lookup yields CDR1 LNHDA and CDR2 SQIVND (reference sequence). The CDR3 runs to 12 residues. The DNA for the CDR3 is TGTGCCAGTAGTATTTGGGCTAACGAGCAGTTCTTC. Translated: CASSIWANEQFF.

The V gene is TRBV20-1, the J gene TRBJ1-5; 8 bases align to TRBD1. Germline V CDR1 and CDR2: DFQATT, SNEGSKA (reference sequence). This CDR3 has 15 amino acids. Trimming at V came to 3 bases and at J to 2 bases, leaving 6 bases not matched to a gene. Here the CDR3 reads CSASFQTGGNQPQHF. The CDR3 DNA reads TGCAGTGCTAGTTTTCAGACAGGGGGCAATCAGCCCCAGCATTTT.

The CDR3 bases are TGTGCCAGCAGTTATAGCGGGCAGGGGACCTACGAGCAGTACTTC. Amino acid sequence: CASSYSGQGTYEQYF. The chain is built from TRBV6-5 and TRBJ2-7, with D possibly TRBD2 on 7 matching bases. This CDR3 is built from 15 residues. Trimming shortened V by 3 bases and J by 2 bases, and 14 bases separated the two germline ends. Germline loops: CDR1 MNHEY, CDR2 SVGAGI.

The chain is built from TRBV2 and TRBJ1-2; TRBD1 is a possible D gene (5 bases). The V and J ends lost 8 bases and 1 base respectively, with 17 bases between them. Germline V gene lookup returns CDR1 SNHLY and CDR2 FYNNEI. There are 15 residues in the CDR3. The CDR3 here is CASSLGQRYNYGYTF. DNA of the CDR3: TGTGCCAGCTCCCTGGGGCAGAGATATAACTATGGCTACACCTTC.

The rearrangement links TRBV5-5 to TRBJ1-1; perhaps TRBD1 as D (5 bases). The CDR3 contains 14 residues. Trimming removed 2 bases at V and 5 bases at J, with 13 bases between. Germline V CDR1 and CDR2: SGHKS, YYEKEE (reference sequence). DNA for the CDR3: TGTGCCAGCAGCTTCCAGGATGGGGGGACTGAAGCTTTCTTT. As protein: CASSFQDGGTEAFF.

The rearrangement joins TRBV5-1 to TRBJ2-5; possible D gene TRBD2, 5 bases. V lost 1 base and J lost 5, with 6 bases in between. This CDR3 is built from 12 residues. From germline, CDR1 is SGHRS and CDR2 YFSETQ. CDR3 nucleotide sequence: TGCGCCAGCAGCTTGCTAGCTGAGACCCAGTACTTC. This encodes CASSLLAETQYF. Looking up the rest from reference TRBV5-1 and TRBJ2-5 gives the full variable domain: KAGVTQTPRYLIKTRGQQVTLSCSPISGHRSVSWYQQTPGQGLQFLFEYFSETQRNKGNFPGRFSGRQFSNSRSEMNVSTLELGDSALYLCASSLLAETQYFGPGTRLLVL.

The V and J genes are TRBV5-1 and TRBJ2-2; D call uncertain. The CDR3 extends over 13 amino acids. Trimming took 2 bases from V and 7 from J, leaving 9 bases between them. Germline V CDR1 and CDR2: SGHRS, YFSETQ. The CDR3 spells CASSLEFGGELFF. The CDR3 DNA reads TGCGCCAGCAGCTTAGAGTTTGGCGGGGAGCTGTTTTTT.

This clone was recorded once. The V call is TRBV5-4, the J call TRBJ2-7; weak D call: TRBD1 (5 bases). Germline V gene lookup returns CDR1 SGHNT and CDR2 YYREEE (reference sequence). The CDR3 has 14 amino acids. V shed 7 bases and J shed 2 bases, with 16 bases lying between them. CDR3 DNA: TGTGCCAGCCGACAGCAAACAGATACCTACGAGCAGTACTTC. Residues: CASRQQTDTYEQYF.

V is TRBV23-1 and J is TRBJ1-5; D unclear. TRBV23-1 is identified as an open reading frame with a role that is uncertain. The CDR3 loop spans 18 amino acids. Deletions cut 4 bases from V and 0 bases from J, with 19 bases between. The CDR3 nucleotides are TGCGCCAGCAGTCCCCGGGTCTTCGGGGTTCTTAGCAATCAGCCCCAGCATTTT. Translation: CASSPRVFGVLSNQPQHF.

The chain joins TRBV29-1 to TRBJ1-4, with D possibly being TRBD1 (6 bases). This CDR3 spans 13 amino acids. Trimming took 6 bases from V and 8 from J, leaving 16 bases between them. The germline V gene has CDR1 SQVTM and CDR2 ANQGSEA. The CDR3 protein is CSVRDTRLEKLFF. The DNA of the CDR3 is TGCAGCGTCAGGGACACCCGATTGGAAAAACTGTTTTTT.

The chain joins TRBV23-1 to TRBJ2-7; 9 bases fit TRBD1. TRBV23-1 is sorted into the ORF group, with uncertain function. V shed 4 bases, J shed 5 bases, and the junction held 12 bases outside the gene matches. The CDR3 length is 16 residues. The CDR3 sequence: CASSPFEGQGDHEQYF. Written as DNA, the CDR3 is TGCGCCAGCAGTCCCTTCGAGGGACAGGGCGACCACGAGCAGTACTTC.

The J gene is TRBJ1-2, the V gene TRBV4-2; D perhaps matches TRBD1 (6 bases). CDR3 length: 15 amino acids. Germline V CDR1 and CDR2: LGHNA, YNFKEQ. Trimming took 1 base from V and 5 from J, leaving 14 bases between them. This CDR3 reads CASSQGGTHLYGYTF. In DNA, the CDR3 is TGTGCCAGCAGCCAAGGGGGGACACATCTTTATGGCTACACCTTC.

The V gene is TRBV4-2, the J gene TRBJ1-2, with a tentative D call TRBD1 (6 bases). The CDR3 is 19 residues long. From germline, CDR1 is LGHNA and CDR2 YNFKEQ. V gave up 0 bases and J gave up 6 bases, with 26 bases separating them. The CDR3 reads CASSQDWSGRGAGTNGYTF. The CDR3 DNA reads TGTGCCAGCAGCCAAGATTGGTCAGGACGGGGGGCCGGGACGAATGGCTACACCTTC.